The 19 T cell receptor beta chains below all came from one sample that was sequenced in a study of blood T cell repertoires in COVID-19. Using immunoSEQ multiplex PCR, the repertoire was profiled, and TCRdb retains in-frame clones only, with some absent. This table has hundreds of thousands of clones, roughly 80% appearing once. Material for sequencing was peripheral blood. These receptors originate from a woman aged 45-60 years who had recovered from COVID-19.

The genes are TRBV6-6 and TRBJ2-5, with a possible D match to TRBD1 (5 bases). Trimming shortened V by 7 bases and J by 6 bases, and 12 bases separated the two germline ends. This CDR3 comprises 12 residues. CDR1 and CDR2 (germline): MNHNY, SVGAGI (reference sequence). The chain's CDR3 is CASTGPEKTQYF. The CDR3 region has the DNA TGTGCCAGCACAGGGCCGGAGAAGACCCAGTACTTC.

V usage is TRBV7-9 and J usage is TRBJ2-5; TRBD1 matches 7 bases. The CDR3 is made up of 19 amino acids. Germline CDR1 SEHNR, CDR2 FQNEAQ (reference sequence). The V and J ends lost 4 bases and 2 bases, in that order; junction bases with no gene match: 19. Here the CDR3 reads CASSSRLGIKRQGQETQYF. CDR3 nucleotides: TGTGCCAGCAGCTCCAGATTGGGGATAAAACGACAGGGACAAGAGACCCAGTACTTC.

The V gene is TRBV6-2 or TRBV6-3, the J gene TRBJ2-7; D is unclear. Trimming left V 2 bases short and J 6 bases short, with 14 bases between. This CDR3 is 14 amino acids long. CDR1 and CDR2 (germline): MNHEY, SVGEGT. CDR3 protein: CASSYHPIYSEQYF. The CDR3 nucleotides are TGTGCCAGCAGTTACCATCCCATTTACTCCGAGCAGTACTTC.

The J gene is TRBJ2-2, the V gene TRBV5-1, with D tentatively TRBD2 (5 bases). V dropped 0 bases and J dropped 6 bases, with 15 bases sitting between them. The CDR3 runs to 16 residues. Germline V gene data show CDR1 as SGHRS and CDR2 as YFSETQ. Written as DNA, the CDR3 is TGCGCCAGCAGCTTGGAATGGGGAGTCGGCGCCGGGGAGCTGTTTTTT. Its translation is CASSLEWGVGAGELFF.

The chain has TRBV6-2 or TRBV6-3 and TRBJ2-1, with no clear D. Germline assignment: CDR1 MNHEY and CDR2 SVGEGT. V was cut by 4 bases and J by 8 bases, with 9 bases left in between. The CDR3 spans 12 residues. This CDR3 is CASSSRSHEQFF. In DNA, the CDR3 is TGTGCCAGCAGTTCACGGTCCCATGAGCAGTTCTTC.

The V call is TRBV6-2 or TRBV6-3, the J call TRBJ1-1, with 7 bases aligning to TRBD1. The junction had 7 bases not matched to a gene; V was cut back by 2 bases and J by 7 bases. This CDR3 region has 14 residues. Germline CDR1 is MNHEY and CDR2 is SVGEGT. The CDR3 region has the DNA TGTGCCAGCAGTTACGGGGACAGAACAATTGAAGCTTTCTTT. It is translated as CASSYGDRTIEAFF.

J is TRBJ2-1 and V is TRBV3-1 (or the pseudogene TRBV3-2); 8 bases match TRBD1. Germline CDR1 is LGHDT and CDR2 is YNNKEL (reference sequence). J lost 9 bases, V lost 6 bases, and 7 bases had no gene match. This CDR3 region has 13 residues. The CDR3 here is CASRGTGTVEQFF. The CDR3 nucleotides read TGTGCCAGCAGAGGGACAGGTACGGTTGAGCAGTTCTTC.

V and J are TRBV5-5 and TRBJ2-2; 12 bases align to TRBD2. The CDR3 loop spans 17 amino acids. V trimming: 1 base; J trimming: 0 bases; junction bases outside the gene matches: 1. Germline V gene sequence: CDR1 SGHKS, CDR2 YYEKEE (reference sequence). The CDR3 reads CASSLLAGGPNTGELFF. The CDR3 DNA follows: TGTGCCAGCAGCTTGCTAGCGGGGGGGCCGAACACCGGGGAGCTGTTTTTT.

The chain recombines TRBV15 with TRBJ1-4; TRBD1 is a possible D gene (5 bases). The CDR3 is 14 amino acids. Germline-derived CDR1 and CDR2 are LNHNV and YYDKDF (reference sequence). Between the trimmed V and J ends, which lost 0 bases and 8 bases, there was a span of 10 bases. The CDR3 nucleotides read TGTGCCACCAGCAGAGATCCAGGGCAGGAAAAACTGTTTTTT. Amino acids: CATSRDPGQEKLFF. Based on the CDR3 plus reference TRBV15 and TRBJ1-4, the full variable domain is DAMVIQNPRYQVTQFGKPVTLSCSQTLNHNVMYWYQQKSSQAPKLLFHYYDKDFNNEADTPDNFQSRRPNTSFCFLDIRSPGLGDTAMYLCATSRDPGQEKLFFGSGTQLSVL.

The chain recombines TRBV23-1 with TRBJ2-3; a possible D gene is TRBD2 (6 bases). TRBV23-1 is an open reading frame, and its role is uncertain. This CDR3 is 16 amino acids long. V dropped 1 base and J dropped 2 bases, with 13 bases sitting between them. The CDR3 DNA follows: TGCGCCAGCAGTCAATACGGCCTAGCGATCACAGATACGCAGTATTTT. This translates into CASSQYGLAITDTQYF.

J is TRBJ1-6 and V is TRBV6-1; D gene uncertain. With 2 bases removed from V and 10 bases from J, the gap between germline ends came to 18 bases. The germline CDR1 and CDR2 sequences are MNHNS and SASEGT. The CDR3 contains 16 residues. The CDR3 region has the DNA TGTGCCAGCAGTGAATTCTATTTTAAGGAGAGATCACCCCTCCACTTT. Amino acid sequence: CASSEFYFKERSPLHF.

The chain is built from TRBV5-1 and TRBJ2-3, with TRBD2 matching over 8 bases. J gave up 5 bases and V 4 bases, and 6 bases lay outside the gene matches. CDR3 length: 14 residues. Per germline, CDR1 SGHRS and CDR2 YFSETQ. The CDR3 spells CASSLEGLGDTQYF. For the CDR3, the DNA is TGCGCCAGCAGCCTCGAGGGACTAGGAGATACGCAGTATTTT.

This chain joins TRBV2 and TRBJ1-2; tentatively, D is TRBD1 (6 bases). The V end lost 5 bases, the J end lost 4 bases, and 14 bases lay between the germline ends. The CDR3 runs to 14 residues. Germline V gene sequence: CDR1 SNHLY, CDR2 FYNNEI. This CDR3 is CASSRDNLAYGYTF. Here the CDR3 DNA reads TGTGCCAGCAGTCGGGACAACTTAGCCTATGGCTACACCTTC.

The chain links TRBV3-1 (or the pseudogene TRBV3-2) to TRBJ2-1; D call uncertain. V lost 4 bases to trimming and J lost 5 bases, with 12 bases between them. CDR1 is LGHDT, CDR2 YNNKEL, per germline (reference sequence). This CDR3 has 14 amino acids. CDR3 protein: CASSRGPANNEQFF. As DNA, the CDR3 is TGTGCCAGCAGCCGCGGTCCGGCAAACAATGAGCAGTTCTTC.

The V gene is TRBV15, the J gene TRBJ1-1, with D possibly matching TRBD1 (5 bases). The V and J ends lost 0 bases and 5 bases respectively, with 16 bases between them. The CDR3 sequence is 16 residues long. Germline V lookup: CDR1 LNHNV, CDR2 YYDKDF (reference sequence). The CDR3 sequence is CATSREGDGGETEAFF. The CDR3 DNA reads TGTGCCACCAGCAGAGAGGGGGATGGGGGGGAGACTGAAGCTTTCTTT.

Only one count was recorded for this clone. The rearrangement links TRBV6-5 to TRBJ2-7; TRBD1 matches 10 bases. This CDR3 has 14 amino acids. V gave up 2 bases and J gave up 8 bases; unmatched junction bases: 6. Germline loops: CDR1 MNHEY, CDR2 SVGAGI. Here the CDR3 reads CASSYPGQGGQQYF. As DNA, the CDR3 is TGTGCCAGCAGTTACCCCGGACAGGGGGGCCAGCAGTACTTC.

This clone was recorded at least ten times. The V gene is TRBV6-5, the J gene TRBJ1-5, with 8 bases identical to TRBD1. V was clipped by 7 bases and J by 5 bases; unmatched bases: 10. Per germline, CDR1 MNHEY and CDR2 SVGAGI. CDR3 length: 15 amino acids. The CDR3 sequence is CASNTRGQGHQPQHF. The CDR3 nucleotides are TGTGCCAGCAATACACGAGGACAGGGACATCAGCCCCAGCATTTT.

The V and J genes are TRBV28 and TRBJ2-3; 8 bases match TRBD2. The length of the CDR3 is 14 residues. The V gene's germline CDR1 is MDHEN and CDR2 SYDVKM. The trim removed 5 bases at V and 3 bases at J, leaving 4 bases unmatched. For the CDR3, the DNA is TGTGCCAGCAGTCTCAGCGGGAGAACAGATACGCAGTATTTT. Protein: CASSLSGRTDTQYF.

A single count supports this clone. The V call is TRBV7-2, the J call TRBJ1-5; D is uncertain. The CDR3 is 17 residues long. Trimming removed 5 bases at V and 3 bases at J, with 20 bases between. Germline CDR1 is SGHTA and CDR2 is FQGNSA. The CDR3 is CASSARSGGYTNQPQHF. The CDR3 nucleotides read TGTGCCAGCAGCGCCAGGAGTGGCGGGTATACCAATCAGCCCCAGCATTTT.